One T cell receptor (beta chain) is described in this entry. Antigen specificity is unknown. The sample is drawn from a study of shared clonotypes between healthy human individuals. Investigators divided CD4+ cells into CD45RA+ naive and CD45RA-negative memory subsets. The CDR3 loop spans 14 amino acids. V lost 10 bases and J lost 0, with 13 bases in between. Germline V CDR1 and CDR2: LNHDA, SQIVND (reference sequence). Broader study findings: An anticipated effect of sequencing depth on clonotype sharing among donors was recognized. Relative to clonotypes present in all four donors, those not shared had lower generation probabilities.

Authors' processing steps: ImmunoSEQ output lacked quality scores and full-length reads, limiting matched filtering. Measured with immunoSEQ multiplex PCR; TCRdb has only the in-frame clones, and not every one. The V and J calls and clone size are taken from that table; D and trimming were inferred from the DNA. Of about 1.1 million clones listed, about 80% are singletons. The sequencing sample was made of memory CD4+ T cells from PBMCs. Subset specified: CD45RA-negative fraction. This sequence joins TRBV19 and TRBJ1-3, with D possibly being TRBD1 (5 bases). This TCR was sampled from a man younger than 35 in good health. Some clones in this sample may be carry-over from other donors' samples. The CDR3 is CATKDRSSGNTIYF. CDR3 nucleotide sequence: TGTGCCACCAAAGACAGATCCTCTGGAAACACCATATATTTT. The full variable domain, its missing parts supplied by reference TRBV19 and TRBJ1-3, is DGGITQSPKYLFRKEGQNVTLSCEQNLNHDAMYWYRQDPGQGLRLIYYSQIVNDFQKGDIAEGYSVSREKKESFPLTVTSAQKNPTAFYLCATKDRSSGNTIYFGEGSWLTVV.